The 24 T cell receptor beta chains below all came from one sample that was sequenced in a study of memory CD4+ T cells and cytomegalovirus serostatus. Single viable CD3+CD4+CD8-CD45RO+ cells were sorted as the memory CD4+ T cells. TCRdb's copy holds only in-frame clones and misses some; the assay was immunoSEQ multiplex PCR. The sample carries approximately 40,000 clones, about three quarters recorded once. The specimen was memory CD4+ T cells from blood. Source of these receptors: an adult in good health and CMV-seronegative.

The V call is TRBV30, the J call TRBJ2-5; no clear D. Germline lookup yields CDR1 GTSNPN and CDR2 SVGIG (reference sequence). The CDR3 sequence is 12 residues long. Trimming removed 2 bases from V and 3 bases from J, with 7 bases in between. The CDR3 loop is CAWSRSKETQYF. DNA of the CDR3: TGTGCCTGGAGTAGGAGTAAAGAGACCCAGTACTTC.

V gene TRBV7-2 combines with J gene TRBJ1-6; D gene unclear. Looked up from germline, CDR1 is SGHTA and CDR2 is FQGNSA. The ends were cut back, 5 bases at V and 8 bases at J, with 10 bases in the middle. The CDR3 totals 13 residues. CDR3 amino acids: CASSPLPYSPLHF. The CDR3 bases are TGTGCCAGCAGCCCTTTGCCCTATTCACCCCTCCACTTT.

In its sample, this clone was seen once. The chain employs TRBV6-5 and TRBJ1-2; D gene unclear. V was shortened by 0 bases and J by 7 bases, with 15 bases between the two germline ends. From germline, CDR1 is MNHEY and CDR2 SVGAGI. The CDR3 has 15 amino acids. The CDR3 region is CASSYSSGPSAGYTF. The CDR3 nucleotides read TGTGCCAGCAGTTACTCGAGTGGGCCGTCGGCTGGCTACACCTTC.

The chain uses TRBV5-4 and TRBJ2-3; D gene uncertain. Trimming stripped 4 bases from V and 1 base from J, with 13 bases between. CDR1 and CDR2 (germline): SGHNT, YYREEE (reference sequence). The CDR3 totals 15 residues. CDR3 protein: CASSPDGGGTDTQYF. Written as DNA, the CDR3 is TGTGCCAGCAGCCCGGACGGCGGAGGCACAGATACGCAGTATTTT.

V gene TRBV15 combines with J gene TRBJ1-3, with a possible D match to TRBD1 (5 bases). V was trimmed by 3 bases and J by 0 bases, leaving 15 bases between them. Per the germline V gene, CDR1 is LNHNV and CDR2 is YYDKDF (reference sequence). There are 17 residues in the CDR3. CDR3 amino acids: CATSSGKGKPSGNTIYF. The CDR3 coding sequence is TGTGCCACCAGCAGTGGAAAGGGGAAGCCCTCTGGAAACACCATATATTTT.

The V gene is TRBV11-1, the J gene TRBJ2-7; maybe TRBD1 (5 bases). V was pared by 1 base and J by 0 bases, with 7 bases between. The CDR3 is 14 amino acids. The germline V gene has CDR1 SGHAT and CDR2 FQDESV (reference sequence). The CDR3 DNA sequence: TGTGCCAGCAGCTTAGGCAGGGCCTCCTACGAGCAGTACTTC. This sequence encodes CASSLGRASYEQYF.

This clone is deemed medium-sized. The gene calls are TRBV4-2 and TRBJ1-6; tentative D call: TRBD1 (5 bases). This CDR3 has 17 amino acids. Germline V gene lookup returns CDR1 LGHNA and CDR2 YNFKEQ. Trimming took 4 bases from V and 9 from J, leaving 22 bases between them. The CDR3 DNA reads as TGTGCCAGCAGCCCCCAGCCGGGACGGGACTTTGGTTCACCCCTCCACTTT. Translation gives CASSPQPGRDFGSPLHF.

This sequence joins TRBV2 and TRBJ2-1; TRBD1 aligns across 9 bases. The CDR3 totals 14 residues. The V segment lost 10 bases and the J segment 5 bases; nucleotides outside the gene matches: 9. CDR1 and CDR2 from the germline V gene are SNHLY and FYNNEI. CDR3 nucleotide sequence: TGTGCCACGGGTAGGACAGGGGCGAACAATGAGCAGTTCTTC. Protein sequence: CATGRTGANNEQFF. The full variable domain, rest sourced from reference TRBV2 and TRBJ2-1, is EPEVTQTPSHQVTQMGQEVILRCVPISNHLYFYWYRQILGQKVEFLVSFYNNEISEKSEIFDDQFSVERPDGSNFTLKIRSTKLEDSAMYFCATGRTGANNEQFFGPGTRLTVL.

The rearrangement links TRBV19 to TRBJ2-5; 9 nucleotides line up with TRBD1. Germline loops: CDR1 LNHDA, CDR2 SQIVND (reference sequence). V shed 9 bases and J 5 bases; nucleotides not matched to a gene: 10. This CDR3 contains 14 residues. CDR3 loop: CARPGTGSAETQYF. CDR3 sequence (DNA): TGTGCCAGACCAGGGACAGGGTCGGCGGAGACCCAGTACTTC.

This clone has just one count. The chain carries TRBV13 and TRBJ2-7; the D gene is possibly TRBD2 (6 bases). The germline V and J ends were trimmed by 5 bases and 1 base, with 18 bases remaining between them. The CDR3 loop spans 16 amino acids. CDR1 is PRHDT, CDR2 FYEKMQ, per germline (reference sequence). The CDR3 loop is CASSPSLGTDSYEQYF. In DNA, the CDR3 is TGTGCCAGCAGCCCAAGTCTCGGGACTGATTCCTACGAGCAGTACTTC.

The CDR3 DNA sequence: TGCAGTGCTGTTTGGGGGACTGAAGCTTTCTTT. Its protein product is CSAVWGTEAFF. The rearrangement links TRBV20-1 to TRBJ1-1; TRBD1 might be the D (5 bases). The germline CDR1 and CDR2 sequences are DFQATT and SNEGSKA (reference sequence). This CDR3 has 11 residues. Trimming took 5 bases from V and 5 from J, leaving 9 bases between them.

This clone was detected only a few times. CDR3 sequence (DNA): TGTGCCAGCAGTCGGGACAGGGGAAATTCACCCCTCCACTTT. Translation: CASSRDRGNSPLHF. The chain links TRBV5-6 to TRBJ1-6; TRBD1 aligns across 10 bases. Trimming removed 5 bases from V and 7 bases from J; junction bases left unmatched: 3. The V gene's germline CDR1 is SGHDT and CDR2 YYEEEE. This CDR3 region has 14 residues.

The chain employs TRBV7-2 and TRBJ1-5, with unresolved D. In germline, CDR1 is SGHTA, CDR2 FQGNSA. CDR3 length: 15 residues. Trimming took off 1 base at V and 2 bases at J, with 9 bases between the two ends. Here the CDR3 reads CASSLDSGGNQPQHF. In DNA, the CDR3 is TGTGCCAGCAGCTTAGATTCAGGCGGCAATCAGCCCCAGCATTTT.

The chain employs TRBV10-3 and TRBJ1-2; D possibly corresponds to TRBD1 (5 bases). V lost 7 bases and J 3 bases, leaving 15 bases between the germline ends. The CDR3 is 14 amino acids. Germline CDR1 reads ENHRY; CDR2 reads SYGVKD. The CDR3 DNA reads TGTGCCATCAACCCCGGGGGACGGGACTATGGCTACACCTTC. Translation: CAINPGGRDYGYTF.

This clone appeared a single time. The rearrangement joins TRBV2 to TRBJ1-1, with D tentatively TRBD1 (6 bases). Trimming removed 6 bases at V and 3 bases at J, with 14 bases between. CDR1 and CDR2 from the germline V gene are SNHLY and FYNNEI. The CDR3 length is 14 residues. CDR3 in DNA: TGTGCCAGCAGGGATCCAGGGGCGGACACTGAAGCTTTCTTT. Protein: CASRDPGADTEAFF.

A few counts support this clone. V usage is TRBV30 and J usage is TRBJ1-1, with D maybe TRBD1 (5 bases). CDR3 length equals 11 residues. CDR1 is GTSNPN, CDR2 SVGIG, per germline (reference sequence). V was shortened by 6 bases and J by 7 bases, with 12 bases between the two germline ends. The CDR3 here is CACHLGGEAFF. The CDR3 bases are TGTGCCTGCCATCTGGGGGGTGAAGCTTTCTTT.

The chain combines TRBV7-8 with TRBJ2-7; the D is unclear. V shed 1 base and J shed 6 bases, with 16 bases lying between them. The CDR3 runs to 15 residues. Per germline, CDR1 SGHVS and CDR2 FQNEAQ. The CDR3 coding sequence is TGTGCCAGCAGCTTAGGGGGTAAACCGACCGGCGAGCAGTACTTC. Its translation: CASSLGGKPTGEQYF.

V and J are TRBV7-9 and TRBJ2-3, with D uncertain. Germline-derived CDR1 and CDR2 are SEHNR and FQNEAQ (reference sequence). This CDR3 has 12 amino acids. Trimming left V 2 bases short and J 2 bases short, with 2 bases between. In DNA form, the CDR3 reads TGTGCCAGCAGCTTATCCACAGATACGCAGTATTTT. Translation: CASSLSTDTQYF.

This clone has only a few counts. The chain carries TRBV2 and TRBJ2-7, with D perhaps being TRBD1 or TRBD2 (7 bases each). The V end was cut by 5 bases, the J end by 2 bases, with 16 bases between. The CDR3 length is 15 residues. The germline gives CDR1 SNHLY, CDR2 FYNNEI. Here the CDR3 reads CASSPGGAGTYEQYF. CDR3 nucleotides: TGTGCCAGCAGTCCAGGGGGAGCGGGAACCTACGAGCAGTACTTC.

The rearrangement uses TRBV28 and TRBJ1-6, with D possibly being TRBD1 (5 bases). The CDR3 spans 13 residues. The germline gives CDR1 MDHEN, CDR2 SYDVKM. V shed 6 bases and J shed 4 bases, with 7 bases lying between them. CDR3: CASRDSYNSPLHF. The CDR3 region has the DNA TGTGCCAGCAGAGACAGTTATAATTCACCCCTCCACTTT.

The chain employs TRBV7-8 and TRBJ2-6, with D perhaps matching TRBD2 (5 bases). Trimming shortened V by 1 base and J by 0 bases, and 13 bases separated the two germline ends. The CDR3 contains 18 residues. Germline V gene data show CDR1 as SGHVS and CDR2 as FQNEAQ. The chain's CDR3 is CASSLGAVTYSGANVLTF. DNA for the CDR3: TGTGCCAGCAGCTTAGGAGCGGTTACTTACTCTGGGGCCAACGTCCTGACTTTC. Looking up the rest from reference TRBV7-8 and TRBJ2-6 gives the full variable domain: GAGVSQSPRYKVAKRGQDVALRCDPISGHVSLFWYQQALGQGPEFLTYFQNEAQLDKSGLPSDRFFAERPEGSVSTLKIQRTQQEDSAVYLCASSLGAVTYSGANVLTFGAGSRLTVL.

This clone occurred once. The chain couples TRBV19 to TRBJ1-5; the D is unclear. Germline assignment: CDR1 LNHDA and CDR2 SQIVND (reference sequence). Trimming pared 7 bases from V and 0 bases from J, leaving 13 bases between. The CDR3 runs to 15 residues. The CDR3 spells CASKAFLNSNQPQHF. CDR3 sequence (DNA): TGTGCCAGTAAAGCCTTTCTTAATAGCAATCAGCCCCAGCATTTT.

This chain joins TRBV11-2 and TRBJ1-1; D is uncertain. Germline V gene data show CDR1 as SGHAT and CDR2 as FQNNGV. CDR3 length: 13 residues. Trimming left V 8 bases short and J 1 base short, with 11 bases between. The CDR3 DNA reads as TGTGCCAGCGGGGTTGACCGGAACACTGAAGCTTTCTTT. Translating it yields CASGVDRNTEAFF.

Here the CDR3 reads CASRGALDYGYTF. DNA for the CDR3: TGTGCCAGCAGGGGTGCTTTGGACTATGGCTACACCTTC. This chain links TRBV6-6 with TRBJ1-2; D remains unclear. Germline V CDR1 and CDR2: MNHNY, SVGAGI (reference sequence). Trimming removed 6 bases at V and 3 bases at J, with 11 bases between. The CDR3 has 13 residues.